This T cell receptor beta chain stems from a study of human T cells and chemical hapten exposure. Trimming cost V 0 bases and J 14 bases, with 12 bases left between them. CDR1 SGHTA and CDR2 FQGNSA come from the germline V gene. The CDR3 contains 12 residues. This clonotype came up many times. Library construction involved attaching unique molecular identifiers to individual cDNA molecules, which allowed quantitative, reproducible TCR counting. TCRdb called the RACE reads again in MiXCR, with one record for every CDR3 protein. In the table there are approximately 52,000 distinct CDR3 sequences, about 9% of which are singletons. Time point: pre-sensitization, week 0. Treatment specified: therapeutic diphenylcyclopropenone sensitization with weekly scalp DPC.

The starting material was whole blood, obtained in connection with sensitization to the hapten diphenylcyclopropenone (DPC). This sequence joins TRBV7-2 and TRBJ2-3, with D maybe TRBD2 (6 bases). This clonotype was obtained from a woman between 40 and 55 years old with alopecia areata. Some clones in this sample may be carry-over from other donors' samples. The CDR3 region is CASSLATGDRYF. In DNA form, the CDR3 reads TGTGCCAGCAGCTTAGCTACGGGGGACCGGTATTTT.